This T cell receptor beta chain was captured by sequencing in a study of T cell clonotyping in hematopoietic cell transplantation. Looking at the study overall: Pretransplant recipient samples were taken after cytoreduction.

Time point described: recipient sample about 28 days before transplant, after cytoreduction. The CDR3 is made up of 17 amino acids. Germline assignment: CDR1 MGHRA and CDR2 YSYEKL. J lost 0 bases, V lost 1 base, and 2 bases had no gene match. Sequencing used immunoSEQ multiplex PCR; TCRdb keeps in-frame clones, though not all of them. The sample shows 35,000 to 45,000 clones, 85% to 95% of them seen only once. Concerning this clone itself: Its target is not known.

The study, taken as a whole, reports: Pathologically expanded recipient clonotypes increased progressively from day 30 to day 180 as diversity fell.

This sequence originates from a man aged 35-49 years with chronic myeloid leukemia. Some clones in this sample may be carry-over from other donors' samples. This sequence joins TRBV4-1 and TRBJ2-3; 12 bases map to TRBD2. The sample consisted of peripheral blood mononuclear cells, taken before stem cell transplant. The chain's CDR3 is CASSQALAGGSTDTQYF. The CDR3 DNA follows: TGCGCCAGCAGCCAAGCACTAGCGGGGGGAAGCACAGATACGCAGTATTTT.